This T cell receptor (beta chain) was obtained from a study of identifying expanded T cells in peripheral blood. Comment on this clone: Its matching antigen is unknown.

Healthy donors had no documented immune events, such as infections, while sampled. Whole-study results and caveats: Variance in clone template counts between approximately two-week samples significantly increased with total template count across all healthy donors. Over about two and four weeks, about 16 and 19 clones changed, versus 1.2 between replicates.

TCRdb keeps only in-frame clones here, not all; method: immunoSEQ multiplex PCR. The sample comprises over 85,000 clones, approximately 89% of which are singletons, and roughly 13% rests with the top ten. Sequencing used blood. The TCR comes from a person aged 18 to 70 in good health.

The CDR3 region is CAISENPTYGYTF. CDR3 DNA: TGTGCCATCAGTGAGAACCCAACCTATGGCTACACCTTC. The genes are TRBV10-3 and TRBJ1-2; no definite D call. V gave up 2 bases and J gave up 4 bases, with 8 bases separating them. Germline V CDR1 and CDR2: ENHRY, SYGVKD. The CDR3 runs 13 residues.